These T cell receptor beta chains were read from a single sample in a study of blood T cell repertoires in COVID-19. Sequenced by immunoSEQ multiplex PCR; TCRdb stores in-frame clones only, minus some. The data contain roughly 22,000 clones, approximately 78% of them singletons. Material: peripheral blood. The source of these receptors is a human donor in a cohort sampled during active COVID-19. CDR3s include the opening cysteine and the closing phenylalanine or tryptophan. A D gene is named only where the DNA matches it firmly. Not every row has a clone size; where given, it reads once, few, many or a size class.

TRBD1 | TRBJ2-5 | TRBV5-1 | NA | CASSLTGVETQYF | TGCGCCAGCAGCCTGACAGGGGTAGAGACCCAGTACTTC
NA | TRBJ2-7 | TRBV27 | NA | CASSLLASYEQYF | TGTGCCAGCAGTTTATTGGCCAGTTACGAGCAGTACTTC
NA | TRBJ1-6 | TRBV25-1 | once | CASNRGSNSPLHF | TGTGCCAGCAATCGGGGGAGCAATTCACCCCTCCACTTT
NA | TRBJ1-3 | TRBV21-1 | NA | CASSPRAVGAEGNTIYF | TGTGCCAGCAGCCCCCGCGCAGTAGGGGCTGAAGGAAACACCATATATTTT
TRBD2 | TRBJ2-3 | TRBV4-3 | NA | CASSPGGRGTQYF | TGCGCCAGCAGCCCGGGGGGGCGGGGGACGCAGTATTTT
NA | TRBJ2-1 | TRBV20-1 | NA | CSASTWRSYNEQFF | TGCAGTGCTAGTACGTGGCGGAGTTACAATGAGCAGTTCTTC
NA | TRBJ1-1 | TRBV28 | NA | CASTRGGGSWSFF | TGTGCCAGCACCCGGGGTGGGGGGTCTTGGTCTTTCTTT
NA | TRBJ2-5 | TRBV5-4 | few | CASSLRQTQETQYF | TGTGCCAGCAGCCTGAGACAGACCCAAGAGACCCAGTACTTC
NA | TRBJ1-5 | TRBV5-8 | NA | CASTKRDKGNQPQHF | TGTGCCAGCACCAAAAGGGACAAAGGGAATCAGCCCCAGCATTTT
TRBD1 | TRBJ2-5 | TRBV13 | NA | CASSPDREETQYF | TGTGCCAGCAGCCCCGACAGGGAAGAGACCCAGTACTTC
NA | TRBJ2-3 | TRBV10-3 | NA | CASRLDSSTDTQYF | TGTGCCTCAAGACTAGACTCTAGCACAGATACGCAGTATTTT
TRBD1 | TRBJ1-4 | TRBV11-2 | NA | CASSFGSGTGRNEKLFF | TGTGCCAGCAGCTTCGGGTCAGGGACAGGGAGAAATGAAAAACTGTTTTTT
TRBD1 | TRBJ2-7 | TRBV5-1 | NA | CASSLRTGDYEQYF | TGCGCCAGCAGCTTGAGGACAGGGGACTACGAGCAGTACTTC
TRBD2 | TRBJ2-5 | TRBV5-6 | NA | CASSLEVGAGDQETQYF | TGTGCCAGCAGCTTGGAAGTCGGAGCGGGGGACCAAGAGACCCAGTACTTC
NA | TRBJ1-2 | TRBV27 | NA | CASSFNSGYGYTF | TGTGCCAGCAGCTTTAATAGCGGATATGGCTACACCTTC
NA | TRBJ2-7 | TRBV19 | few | CASSIVEQVPYEQYF | TGTGCCAGTAGTATAGTTGAACAGGTCCCCTACGAGCAGTACTTC
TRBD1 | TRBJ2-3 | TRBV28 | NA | CASSLRDRVTDTQYF | TGTGCCAGCAGCCTCCGGGACAGGGTCACAGATACGCAGTATTTT
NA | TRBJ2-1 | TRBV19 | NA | CASISSAPSSYNEQFF | TGTGCCAGTATTTCTTCAGCGCCAAGCTCCTACAATGAGCAGTTCTTC
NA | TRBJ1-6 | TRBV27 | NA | CASSPLHNSPLHF | TGTGCCAGCAGTCCACTCCATAATTCACCCCTCCACTTT
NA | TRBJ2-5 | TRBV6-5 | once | CASQDRPFGTQYF | TGTGCCAGCCAAGACAGGCCATTCGGGACCCAGTACTTC
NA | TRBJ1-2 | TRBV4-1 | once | CASSQDGALGYTF | TGCGCCAGCAGCCAGGATGGGGCACTGGGCTACACCTTC
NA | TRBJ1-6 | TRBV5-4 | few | CASSFDSVSSPLHF | TGTGCCAGCAGCTTCGACTCGGTGTCCTCACCCCTCCACTTT
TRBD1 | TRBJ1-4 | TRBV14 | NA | CASSYDRATNEKLFF | TGTGCCAGCAGCTACGACAGGGCAACTAATGAAAAACTGTTTTTT
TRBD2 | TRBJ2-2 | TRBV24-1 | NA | CATSDPKRLAGGTGELFF | TGTGCCACCAGTGACCCGAAAAGACTAGCGGGTGGGACCGGGGAGCTGTTTTTT
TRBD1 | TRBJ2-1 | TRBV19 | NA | CASSPTGKSYNEQFF | TGTGCCAGTAGCCCGACAGGGAAGTCCTACAATGAGCAGTTCTTC
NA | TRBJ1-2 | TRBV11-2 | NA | CASRRPPGPTFYGYTF | TGTGCCAGCAGACGCCCCCCAGGCCCCACATTCTATGGCTACACCTTC
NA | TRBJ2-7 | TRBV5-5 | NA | CASSLATGYEQYF | TGTGCCAGCAGCTTGGCCACGGGCTACGAGCAGTACTTC
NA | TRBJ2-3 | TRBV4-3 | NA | CASSQVGGTTGGRTDTQYF | TGCGCCAGCAGCCAAGTGGGGGGGACAACAGGAGGGCGCACAGATACGCAGTATTTT
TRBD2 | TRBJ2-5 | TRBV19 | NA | CASREEGRGETQYF | TGTGCCAGTCGGGAGGAGGGGAGGGGAGAGACCCAGTACTTC
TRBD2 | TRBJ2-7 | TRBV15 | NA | CATSRDRGTSSSPYF | TGTGCCACCAGCAGAGATCGAGGGACTAGCTCCTCCCCGTACTTC
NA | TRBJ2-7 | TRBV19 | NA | CASSTNDRLPQEQYF | TGTGCCAGTAGTACGAACGACAGGCTCCCCCAGGAGCAGTACTTC
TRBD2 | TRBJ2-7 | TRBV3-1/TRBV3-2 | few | CASSQGHGTRGYEQYF | TGTGCCAGCAGCCAAGGTCACGGGACTAGGGGCTACGAGCAGTACTTC
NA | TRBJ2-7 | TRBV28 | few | CASSLSLGLGSMTYEQYF | TGTGCCAGCAGTTTATCCTTGGGTTTGGGCTCCATGACCTACGAGCAGTACTTC
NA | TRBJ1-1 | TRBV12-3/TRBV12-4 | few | CASKAADTEAFF | TGTGCCAGCAAAGCGGCGGACACTGAAGCTTTCTTT
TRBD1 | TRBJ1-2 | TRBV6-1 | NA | CASSEAVGQGNGYTF | TGTGCCAGCAGTGAAGCCGTGGGACAGGGGAATGGCTACACCTTC
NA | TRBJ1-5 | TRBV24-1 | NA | CATSDAGGNQPQHF | TGTGCCACCAGTGATGCAGGGGGCAATCAGCCCCAGCATTTT
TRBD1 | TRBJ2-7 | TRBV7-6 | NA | CASSPLRGNRAFSLEQYF | TGTGCCAGCAGCCCGCTCAGGGGGAATCGGGCTTTCTCCCTCGAGCAGTACTTC
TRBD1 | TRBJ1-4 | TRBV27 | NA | CASSFRGLGEKLFF | TGTGCCAGCAGTTTCAGGGGGTTGGGTGAAAAACTGTTTTTT
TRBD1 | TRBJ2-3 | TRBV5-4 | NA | CASSSGQAIGQYF | TGTGCCAGCAGTTCGGGACAGGCCATAGGGCAGTATTTT
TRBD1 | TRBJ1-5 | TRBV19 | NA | CASTKSGQTSNQPQHF | TGTGCCAGTACCAAATCGGGACAGACAAGCAATCAGCCCCAGCATTTT
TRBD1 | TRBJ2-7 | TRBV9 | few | CASSGTDRGREEQYF | TGTGCCAGCAGCGGAACGGACAGGGGGCGCGAAGAGCAGTACTTC
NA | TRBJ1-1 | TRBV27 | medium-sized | CASSLKRGGYTEAFF | TGTGCCAGCAGTTTAAAGAGGGGGGGCTACACTGAAGCTTTCTTT
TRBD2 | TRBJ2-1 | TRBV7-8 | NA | CASSLSGRKEQFF | TGTGCCAGCAGCTTAAGCGGGAGGAAAGAGCAGTTCTTC
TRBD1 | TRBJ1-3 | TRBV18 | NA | CASSQGQRSSGNTIYF | TGTGCCAGCTCACAGGGACAGCGTAGCTCTGGAAACACCATATATTTT
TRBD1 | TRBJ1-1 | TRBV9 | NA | CASGRGGGVAEAFF | TGTGCCAGCGGGAGAGGAGGGGGCGTCGCTGAAGCTTTCTTT
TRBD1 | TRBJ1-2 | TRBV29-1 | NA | CSVGTGTGDLYGYTF | TGCAGCGTCGGCACCGGGACAGGGGATCTCTATGGCTACACCTTC
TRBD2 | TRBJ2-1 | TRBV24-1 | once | CAASDSSGSSYNEQFF | TGTGCCGCCAGTGATTCTAGCGGTAGCTCCTACAATGAGCAGTTCTTC
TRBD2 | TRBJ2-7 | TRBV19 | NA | CATRPARGVAGLSANEQYF | TGTGCCACTAGACCCGCCCGGGGGGTAGCGGGGCTTTCGGCAAACGAGCAGTACTTC
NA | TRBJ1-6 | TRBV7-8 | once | CASSARQNQSPLHF | TGTGCCAGCAGCGCCCGCCAGAATCAATCACCCCTCCACTTT
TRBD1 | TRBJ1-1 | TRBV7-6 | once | CASSTRDRGPWTEAFF | TGTGCCAGCAGCACCCGGGACAGGGGGCCGTGGACTGAAGCTTTCTTT
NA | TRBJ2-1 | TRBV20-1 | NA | CSATSDREQFF | TGCAGTGCTACTAGCGATCGGGAGCAGTTCTTC
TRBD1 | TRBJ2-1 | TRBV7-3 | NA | CASSSPAGTVNGYNEQFF | TGTGCCAGCAGCTCTCCCGCCGGGACAGTTAACGGGTACAATGAGCAGTTCTTC
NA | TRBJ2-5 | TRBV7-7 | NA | CASSSDLLVAQYF | TGTGCCAGCAGCTCCGACTTATTAGTGGCCCAGTACTTC
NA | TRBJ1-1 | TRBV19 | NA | CASSPATATEAFF | TGTGCCAGTAGTCCCGCGACAGCTACTGAAGCTTTCTTT
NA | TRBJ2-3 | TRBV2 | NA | CASSLQGIGTDTQYF | TGTGCCAGCAGTCTGCAGGGGATAGGTACAGATACGCAGTATTTT
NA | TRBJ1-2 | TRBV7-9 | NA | CASSLGTASYYGYTF | TGTGCCAGCAGCTTAGGTACAGCCTCCTACTATGGCTACACCTTC
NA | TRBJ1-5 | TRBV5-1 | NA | CASSLAGDSNQPQHF | TGCGCCAGCAGCTTGGCCGGAGATAGCAATCAGCCCCAGCATTTT
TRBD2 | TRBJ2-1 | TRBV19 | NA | CASSPSRTSGYNEQFF | TGTGCCAGTAGCCCCTCCAGGACTAGCGGATACAATGAGCAGTTCTTC
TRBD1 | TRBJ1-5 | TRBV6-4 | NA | CASSDSGTGAHQPQHF | TGTGCCAGCAGTGACTCAGGGACAGGGGCCCATCAGCCCCAGCATTTT